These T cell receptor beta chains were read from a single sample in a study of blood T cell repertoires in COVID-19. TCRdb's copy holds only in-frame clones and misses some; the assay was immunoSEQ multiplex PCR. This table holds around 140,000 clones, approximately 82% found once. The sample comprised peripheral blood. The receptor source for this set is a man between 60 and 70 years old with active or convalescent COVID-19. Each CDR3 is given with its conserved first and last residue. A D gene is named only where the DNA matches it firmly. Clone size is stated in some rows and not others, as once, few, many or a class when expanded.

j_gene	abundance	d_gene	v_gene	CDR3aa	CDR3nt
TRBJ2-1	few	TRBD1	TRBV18	CASSPPGTGGNEQFF	TGTGCCAGCTCACCACCAGGGACAGGGGGGAATGAGCAGTTCTTC
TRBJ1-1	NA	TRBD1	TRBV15	CATSRVTGGVTEAFF	TGTGCCACCAGCAGAGTGACAGGGGGGGTCACTGAAGCTTTCTTT
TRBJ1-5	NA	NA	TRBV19	CATQVGASNQPQHF	TGTGCCACACAGGTAGGCGCCAGCAATCAGCCCCAGCATTTT
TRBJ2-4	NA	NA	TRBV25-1	CASSFEGIQYF	TGTGCCAGCAGTTTCGAGGGCATTCAGTACTTC
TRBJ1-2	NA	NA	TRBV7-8	CASSSTGIYYGYTF	TGTGCCAGCAGCTCAACGGGAATCTACTATGGCTACACCTTC
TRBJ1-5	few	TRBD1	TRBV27	CASGRTGDSNQPQHF	TGTGCCAGCGGGCGAACAGGGGATAGCAATCAGCCCCAGCATTTT
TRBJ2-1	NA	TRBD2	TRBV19	CASSKGWEFATSGDEQFF	TGTGCCAGTAGTAAGGGGTGGGAGTTTGCGACTAGCGGGGATGAGCAGTTCTTC
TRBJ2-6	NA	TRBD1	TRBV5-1	CASRGTGGSTGANVLTF	TGCGCCAGCAGGGGGACAGGGGGTTCGACTGGGGCCAACGTCCTGACTTTC
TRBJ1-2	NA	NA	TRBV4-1	CASSHPDRTYGYTF	TGCGCCAGCAGCCATCCAGACAGGACCTATGGCTACACCTTC
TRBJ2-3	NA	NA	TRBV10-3	CATGWGVSTDTQYF	TGTGCCACGGGGTGGGGAGTTAGCACAGATACGCAGTATTTT
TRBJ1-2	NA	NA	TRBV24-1	CATSDGFSRGYGYTF	TGTGCCACCAGTGATGGTTTTTCCCGGGGCTATGGCTACACCTTC
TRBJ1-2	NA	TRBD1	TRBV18	CASSSDRGQGYTF	TGTGCCAGCTCATCCGACAGGGGGCAAGGCTACACCTTC
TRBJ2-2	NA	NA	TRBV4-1	CASSHLPGELFF	TGCGCCAGCAGCCATCTTCCCGGGGAGCTGTTTTTT
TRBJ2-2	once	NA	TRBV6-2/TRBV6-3	CASSPMAANTGELFF	TGTGCCAGCAGTCCGATGGCGGCGAACACCGGGGAGCTGTTTTTT
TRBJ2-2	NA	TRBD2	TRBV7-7	CASSSSGAATGELFF	TGTGCTAGCAGCTCTAGCGGGGCGGCCACCGGGGAGCTGTTTTTT
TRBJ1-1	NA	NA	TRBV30	CAWSGQKAFF	TGTGCCTGGAGTGGACAGAAAGCTTTCTTT
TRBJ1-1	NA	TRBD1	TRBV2	CASSDRGVNTEAFF	TGTGCCAGCAGCGACAGGGGTGTGAACACTGAAGCTTTCTTT
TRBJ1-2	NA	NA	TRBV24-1	CATSDPAGDNYGYTF	TGTGCCACCAGTGACCCGGCAGGGGACAACTATGGCTACACCTTC
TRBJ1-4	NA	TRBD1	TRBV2	CASSEKGQEHVNEKLFF	TGTGCCAGCAGTGAAAAGGGACAGGAGCACGTTAATGAAAAACTGTTTTTT
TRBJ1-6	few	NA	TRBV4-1	CASSQPGISPLHF	TGCGCCAGCAGCCAACCAGGGATATCACCCCTCCACTTT
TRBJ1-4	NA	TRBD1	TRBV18	CASSAGTGSREKLFF	TGTGCCAGCTCGGCCGGGACAGGGAGTCGCGAAAAACTGTTTTTT
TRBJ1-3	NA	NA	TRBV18	CASSPQPAEGNTIYF	TGTGCCAGCTCACCACAACCGGCGGAGGGAAACACCATATATTTT
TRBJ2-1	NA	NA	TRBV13	CASSFPGHAGYSEQFF	TGTGCCAGCAGCTTCCCGGGGCATGCGGGGTACAGTGAGCAGTTCTTC
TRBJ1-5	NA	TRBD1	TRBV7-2	CASSPRTGGNQPQHF	TGTGCCAGCAGCCCCAGGACAGGGGGGAATCAGCCCCAGCATTTT
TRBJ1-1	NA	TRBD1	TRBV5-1	CASTGTGWRNTEAFF	TGCGCCAGCACCGGGACAGGGTGGAGGAACACTGAAGCTTTCTTT
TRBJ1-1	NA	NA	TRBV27	CASSLQPPGTEAFF	TGTGCCAGCAGCCTACAGCCCCCGGGGACTGAAGCTTTCTTT
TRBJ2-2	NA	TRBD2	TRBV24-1	CATSDLSGGGTGELFF	TGTGCCACCAGTGATTTGTCGGGAGGAGGGACCGGGGAGCTGTTTTTT